This T cell receptor beta chain was captured in a study of blood T cell repertoires in COVID-19. Study-level background: Specimens from acute and convalescent COVID-19 originated in the United States, Italy and Spain. Sources were T cells, B-cell-depleted T cells, or PBMCs; the material itself was cDNA or gDNA.

In the study's own analysis: Quantification of nucleated cells was approximated via reference gene primer amplification. The assay was immunoSEQ multiplex PCR, and TCRdb's table has in-frame clones only and misses some. D and trimming come from the DNA, and the V and J calls and clone size come from that table. The sample lists 96,000 or so clones, roughly four fifths occurring once. The J segment lost 4 bases and the V segment lost 5 bases, leaving 6 bases of the junction unmatched. Germline values: CDR1 SEHNR, CDR2 FQNEAQ (reference sequence). The CDR3 covers 15 residues. Seattle's enrolled individuals joined amid active infection and were then monitored longitudinally.

Sequences were obtained from peripheral blood. The chain has TRBV7-9 and TRBJ2-3, with TRBD2 matching 10 bases. This receptor was identified in an elderly man with COVID-19, enrolled during active disease. The CDR3 sequence is CASSPSGRKSDTQYF. As DNA, the CDR3 is TGTGCCAGCAGCCCTAGCGGGAGAAAGTCAGATACGCAGTATTTT.